This TCR beta chain is drawn from a study of blood T cell repertoires in COVID-19. The CDR3 is 12 amino acids. Deletions cut 7 bases from V and 1 base from J, with 10 bases between. Germline CDR1 is SQVTM and CDR2 is ANQGSEA. Under the authors' procedure: Amplified reference gene primers provided the basis for estimating nucleated cell counts. The table came from immunoSEQ multiplex PCR; TCRdb's copy has only in-frame clones and leaves some out. The V and J calls and clone size are taken from that table; D and trimming were inferred from the DNA. The sample includes 100,000 to 120,000 clones, 80% to 90% of them seen just once.

The receptor comes from a woman in her fifties or sixties with acute or convalescent COVID-19. Input material: peripheral blood. The chain uses TRBV29-1 and TRBJ1-1; D perhaps matches TRBD1 (6 bases). Here the CDR3 DNA reads TGCAGCGCTACGACAGGGAACACTGAAGCTTTCTTT. Its protein is CSATTGNTEAFF.